These 12 T cell receptor beta chains were sequenced from one sample in a study of T cell repertoires in cytomegalovirus infection. TCRdb re-called the reads through MiXCR, storing one row per CDR3 protein. The sample contains around 450,000 distinct CDR3 sequences, 25% to 40% of which appear only once. The sample consisted of PBMCs. These receptors were obtained from a human donor in good health (CMV status not recorded). Some clones in this sample may be carry-over from other donors' samples.

The J gene is TRBJ2-1, the V gene TRBV11-2; 9 nucleotides agree with TRBD2. V was clipped by 2 bases and J by 0 bases; unmatched bases: 8. Germline assignment: CDR1 SGHAT and CDR2 FQNNGV. The CDR3 runs to 18 residues. The CDR3 region has the DNA TGTGCCAGCAGCTTACTACTAGCGGGCCGTTCCTCCTACAATGAGCAGTTCTTC. Amino acids: CASSLLLAGRSSYNEQFF. The entire variable domain, with the rest obtained from reference TRBV11-2 and TRBJ2-1, is as follows: EAGVAQSPRYKIIEKRQSVAFWCNPISGHATLYWYQQILGQGPKLLIQFQNNGVVDDSQLPKDRFSAERLKGVDSTLKIQPAKLEDSAVYLCASSLLLAGRSSYNEQFFGPGTRLTVL.

V gene TRBV10-3 combines with J gene TRBJ2-3; D ambiguous. CDR3 length equals 13 residues. Germline V lookup: CDR1 ENHRY, CDR2 SYGVKD. The ends were cut back, 7 bases at V and 3 bases at J, with 11 bases in the middle. The CDR3, as DNA: TGTGCCATCAAGGGCAGTCTAACAGATACGCAGTATTTT. Translation: CAIKGSLTDTQYF.

The table lists this clonotype with many counts. This rearrangement joins TRBV7-2 to TRBJ2-7; tentative D call: TRBD2 (5 bases). Germline loops: CDR1 SGHTA, CDR2 FQGNSA. This CDR3 has 14 amino acids. With 5 bases removed from V and 6 bases from J, the gap between germline ends came to 17 bases. CDR3 nucleotides: TGTGCCAGCAGCGTAGGACTCCACGAGAGCGAGCAGTACTTC. It translates to CASSVGLHESEQYF.

The rearrangement uses TRBV7-8 and TRBJ2-7; the D gene is possibly TRBD1 (5 bases). The CDR3 is made up of 13 amino acids. Between the trimmed V and J ends, which lost 3 bases and 7 bases, there was a span of 13 bases. Germline CDR1 reads SGHVS; CDR2 reads FQNEAQ. The CDR3 sequence: CASSLTVLREQYF. DNA for the CDR3: TGTGCCAGCAGCTTGACAGTCCTACGGGAGCAGTACTTC.

This chain links TRBV29-1 with TRBJ1-1, with D tentatively TRBD1 (6 bases). V lost 2 bases and J 9 bases, leaving 16 bases between the germline ends. Germline assignment: CDR1 SQVTM and CDR2 ANQGSEA. The CDR3 is 13 residues long. CDR3 loop: CSVERGVDSKAFF. DNA of the CDR3: TGCAGCGTTGAAAGGGGAGTGGACAGTAAAGCTTTCTTT.

This clonotype was seen ten or more times. The rearrangement uses TRBV7-2 and TRBJ2-2; 9 bases are shared with TRBD2. In germline, CDR1 is SGHTA, CDR2 FQGNSA. The CDR3 covers 14 residues. Germline trimming cut 5 bases from V and 5 bases from J; bases unmatched to any gene: 3. The CDR3 spells CASSRGGDTGELFF. The CDR3 coding sequence is TGTGCCAGCAGCCGCGGGGGGGATACCGGGGAGCTGTTTTTT.

About this clonotype: Mismatch with germline at one junction end may stem from a read error. This chain links TRBV20-1 with TRBJ2-2, with D tentatively TRBD1 or TRBD2 (5 bases each). Looked up from germline, CDR1 is DFQATT and CDR2 is SNEGSKA (reference sequence). This CDR3 has 13 amino acids. The CDR3 DNA reads as TGCAGTTCTTCCGGCAATCGCATTGGGGGGCTGTTTTTT. Encoded protein: CSSSGNRIGGLFF.

This clonotype was recorded only once. The chain links TRBV29-1 to TRBJ2-2; D call uncertain. Germline V lookup: CDR1 SQVTM, CDR2 ANQGSEA. The V end lost 5 bases, the J end lost 6 bases, and 10 bases lay between the germline ends. CDR3 length: 12 residues. DNA for the CDR3: TGCAGCGTTAAATCTGGATCCGGGGAGCTGTTTTTT. Translating gives CSVKSGSGELFF.

The chain couples TRBV6-1 to TRBJ2-1; possibly TRBD2 for D (5 bases). This CDR3 spans 18 amino acids. Germline CDR1 and CDR2: MNHNS and SASEGT. V gave up 0 bases and J gave up 2 bases, with 17 bases separating them. The CDR3: CASSEAIGEPPPYNEQFF. As DNA, the CDR3 is TGTGCCAGCAGTGAAGCGATTGGGGAGCCACCTCCCTACAATGAGCAGTTCTTC.

The V and J genes are TRBV15 and TRBJ2-1; perhaps TRBD2 as D (5 bases). The germline V gene encodes CDR1 LNHNV and CDR2 YYDKDF (reference sequence). V shed 3 bases and J shed 5 bases, with 8 bases lying between them. This CDR3 is built from 13 residues. In DNA form, the CDR3 reads TGTGCCACCAGCAGTCTAGCCCACAATGAGCAGTTCTTC. It translates to CATSSLAHNEQFF. The variable domain in full, completed from reference TRBV15 and TRBJ2-1, reads DAMVIQNPRYQVTQFGKPVTLSCSQTLNHNVMYWYQQKSSQAPKLLFHYYDKDFNNEADTPDNFQSRRPNTSFCFLDIRSPGLGDTAMYLCATSSLAHNEQFFGPGTRLTVL.

The chain combines TRBV27 with TRBJ2-1; weak D call: TRBD2 (5 bases). From germline, CDR1 is MNHEY and CDR2 SMNVEV (reference sequence). Trimming took off 4 bases at V and 0 bases at J, with 13 bases between the two ends. This CDR3 has 16 amino acids. CDR3 DNA: TGTGCCAGCAGTTCCTACTCAGCGGACTCCTACAATGAGCAGTTCTTC. Residues: CASSSYSADSYNEQFF.

This clonotype has a handful of counts. V is TRBV29-1 and J is TRBJ1-4, with a weak D call TRBD1 (6 bases). V gave up 7 bases and J gave up 6 bases, with 12 bases separating them. CDR1 is SQVTM and CDR2 is ANQGSEA in the germline V gene. The CDR3 is 12 residues long. The CDR3: CSAARGDEKLFF. The CDR3 nucleotides are TGCAGCGCCGCGAGGGGGGATGAAAAACTGTTTTTT.